This section outlines one TCR beta chain sequence together with its context. Its antigen is currently not known. The input lacks base qualities; no much larger clone sits a single base away. The source of the sample is a study of radiotherapy plus CTLA-4 blockade in lung cancer listed by TCRdb under 2018. Concerning the study at large: Objective responses were observed in 15% to 20% of enrolled patients, and disease control was achieved in 25% to 40%.

General findings and caveats noted by the study authors: The strongest predictors of response, as reported, were early dynamic changes in blood T cell clones along with a rise in serum interferon-beta after radiation. After treatment with radiotherapy and ipilimumab, TCR clones that came from tumors expanded in the peripheral blood.

Libraries were built with the immunoSEQ multiplex PCR assay. Not all clones reach the TCRdb copy of this immuneACCESS table, which keeps in-frame sequences only. Checked studies attribute under half of the gap to unresolved V genes and leave the rest unexplained. Recorded for this sample are tens of thousands of clones; over 65% of them occurred a single time. Roughly 7% of the sample comes from the top ten. The study tested focal radiation therapy combined with CTLA-4 blockade (ipilimumab) in patients with chemo-refractory metastatic non-small-cell lung cancer. The V end loses 5 bases and the J end loses 2 bases, and a stretch of 10 bases separates them. The CDR3, cysteine through phenylalanine, is 13 amino acids long. Only the CDR3 part of the read is kept: 39 bases, read in frame from the first base. The germline V gene (reference sequence) gives CDR1 as GTSNPN and CDR2 as SVGIG.

The V gene is TRBV30 and the J gene is TRBJ1-3; the D gene cannot be resolved reliably. The receptor's source is a human donor with non-small cell lung cancer who had a complete response to radiotherapy plus ipilimumab. The material sequenced was peripheral blood, taken from a patient treated with radiotherapy plus ipilimumab. CDR3 loop: CAWVQAAGNTIYF. The DNA sequence is as follows: TGTGCCTGGGTGCAGGCGGCTGGAAACACCATATATTTT. The reference TRBV30 and TRBJ1-3 proteins fill in what lies around the CDR3, so the full variable domain reads SQTIHQWPATLVQPVGSPLSLECTVEGTSNPNLYWYRQAAGRGLQLLFYSVGIGQISSEVPQNLSASRPQDRQFILSSKKLLLSDSGFYLCAWVQAAGNTIYFGEGSWLTVV.